The rows below give T cell receptor beta chains drawn from one sample of a study of regulatory T cells in long-lasting Graves disease. TCRdb reprocessed the multiplex PCR reads with MiXCR, giving one entry per CDR3 protein. This sample has 390,000 or so distinct CDR3 sequences, with about an eighth found just once. These data also formed part of another study, on T cells in Graves' hyperthyroidism and ophthalmopathy.

This sample comprised peripheral blood mononuclear cells (PBMCs), obtained at new diagnosis, from a patient treated with antithyroid drugs. The receptors shown here come from a woman aged 18-30 years with Graves disease. The CDR3 runs from the conserved cysteine through the conserved F or W. Each record gives: V gene, D gene, clone size, J gene, CDR3 protein, CDR3 DNA. The D gene is left open where the match is weak. Size is stated for part of the rows, as once, few or many counts, or as a class when the clone is expanded.

TRBV12-3/TRBV12-4	NA	few	TRBJ1-4	CASSTTRGGFGNEKLFF	TGTGCCAGCAGCACAACCCGGGGGGGCTTCGGCAATGAAAAACTGTTTTTT
TRBV20-1	NA	NA	TRBJ2-5	CSARDAGGSRETQYF	TGCAGTGCTAGAGACGCCGGGGGTAGCCGAGAGACCCAGTACTTC
TRBV6-1	TRBD1	NA	TRBJ1-2	CASSEYTGGGYGYTF	TGTGCCAGCAGTGAATATACAGGGGGCGGCTATGGCTACACCTTC
TRBV4-1	TRBD2	NA	TRBJ2-3	CASSPLTGGVDTQYF	TGCGCCAGCAGCCCCTTAACGGGGGGAGTCGATACGCAGTATTTT
TRBV3-2	NA	many	TRBJ2-5	CASSPVLQETQYF	TGTGCCAGCAGCCCCGTCCTCCAAGAGACCCAGTACTTC
TRBV28	TRBD2	many	TRBJ2-7	CASGTSGYEQYF	TGTGCCAGCGGGACTAGCGGCTACGAGCAGTACTTC
TRBV6-2/TRBV6-3	NA	many	TRBJ2-7	CASSPRIYEQYF	TGTGCCAGCAGTCCGAGGATCTACGAGCAGTACTTC
TRBV24-1	NA	NA	TRBJ2-6	CATSDYDSSGANVLTF	TGTGCCACCAGTGATTACGACAGCTCTGGGGCCAACGTCCTGACTTTC
TRBV28	NA	many	TRBJ1-2	CASSNPLFRAGGYTF	TGTGCCAGCAGTAACCCGTTGTTCAGGGCCGGTGGCTACACCTTC
TRBV28	TRBD2	many	TRBJ2-7	CASSPWAGTSGRPQAHEQYF	TGTGCCAGCAGTCCCTGGGCCGGGACTAGCGGGAGACCCCAGGCCCACGAGCAGTACTTC
TRBV6-2/TRBV6-3	NA	many	TRBJ1-1	CASRPDGTGNLEAFF	TGTGCCAGCAGACCTGACGGCACAGGTAACCTTGAAGCTTTCTTT
TRBV9	NA	many	TRBJ1-1	CASSVKEGVNTEAFF	TGTGCCAGCAGCGTAAAGGAGGGGGTAAACACTGAAGCTTTCTTT
TRBV18	NA	many	TRBJ2-4	CASSPWALAKNIQYF	TGTGCCAGCTCACCTTGGGCTCTAGCCAAAAACATTCAGTACTTC
TRBV6-1	NA	few	TRBJ1-4	CASSPLGRTNEKLFF	TGTGCCAGCAGCCCTCTGGGGCGGACTAATGAAAAACTGTTTTTT
TRBV27	TRBD2	many	TRBJ2-7	CASGLAGHEQYF	TGTGCCAGTGGACTAGCGGGACACGAGCAGTACTTC
TRBV7-8	NA	many	TRBJ2-1	CASSRRNNNEQFF	TGTGCCAGCAGCCGACGGAATAACAATGAGCAGTTCTTC
TRBV10-3	NA	NA	TRBJ2-6	CAISDSTWANVLTF	TGTGCCATCAGTGATAGTACATGGGCCAACGTCCTGACTTTC
TRBV5-1	TRBD2	few	TRBJ2-7	CASSLQGLAGLQTYEQYF	TGCGCCAGCAGCCTCCAGGGACTAGCGGGTTTACAAACCTACGAGCAGTACTTC
TRBV6-1	NA	few	TRBJ2-7	CATSKKMTRGLIYEQYF	TGTGCCACCTCAAAGAAGATGACCAGAGGACTAATCTACGAGCAGTACTTC
TRBV28	NA	few	TRBJ2-5	CASIDRETQYF	TGTGCCAGCATAGATCGAGAGACCCAGTACTTC
TRBV20-1	NA	many	TRBJ1-5	CSASDGAGQPQHF	TGCAGTGCCTCAGATGGGGCGGGACAGCCCCAGCATTTT
TRBV27	NA	many	TRBJ1-2	CASSLWPTHYGYTF	TGTGCCAGCAGTTTATGGCCGACTCACTATGGCTACACCTTC
TRBV15	TRBD2	many	TRBJ2-1	CATSRDGTSGTGEQFF	TGTGCCACCAGCAGAGACGGGACTAGCGGGACCGGTGAGCAGTTCTTC
TRBV7-9	NA	many	TRBJ1-2	CASSLFPATRQRYYGYTF	TGTGCCAGCAGCTTATTCCCCGCTACCAGACAGCGCTACTATGGCTACACCTTC
TRBV11-2	NA	many	TRBJ2-4	CASSHAGGAAKNIQYF	TGTGCCAGCAGCCACGCTGGAGGGGCGGCCAAAAACATTCAGTACTTC
TRBV4-3	NA	NA	TRBJ2-1	CASSQGVQGGNEQFF	TGCGCCAGCAGCCAAGGGGTACAGGGTGGCAATGAGCAGTTCTTC
TRBV4-2	NA	few	TRBJ1-6	CASSQEDPDFNSPLHF	TGTGCCAGCAGCCAAGAAGATCCGGACTTTAATTCACCCCTCCACTTT
TRBV6-1	NA	few	TRBJ2-1	CASSPGVRGSYNEQFF	TGTGCCAGCAGTCCCGGGGTGAGGGGTTCCTACAATGAGCAGTTCTTC
TRBV7-3	NA	many	TRBJ2-2	CASSLSAPSNTGELFF	TGTGCCAGCAGCTTATCGGCACCTTCGAACACCGGGGAGCTGTTTTTT